These 5 T cell receptor beta chains were all obtained from the same sample, sequenced in a study of T-cell reconstitution after alpha-beta-depleted transplantation in children. The library targeted TCRbeta and was prepared with unique molecular identifiers. TCRdb reanalysed the PCR reads using MiXCR and keeps one entry per CDR3 protein. There are a few hundred thousand distinct CDR3 sequences in the sample; around a tenth occur only once, and around 2.3% lies in the top ten. The sequencing here drew on PBMCs from the stem cell graft donor, taken from the stem cell graft. Receptors were obtained from a human donor who donated a stem cell graft to a child with acute lymphoblastic leukemia.

In this sample, this clonotype turned up a few times. V and J are TRBV7-2 and TRBJ2-3; D remains ambiguous. CDR1 and CDR2 (germline): SGHTA, FQGNSA. The V end lost 4 bases, the J end lost 7 bases, and 12 bases lay between the germline ends. The CDR3 is 13 residues long. CDR3 in DNA: TGTGCCAGCAGCTCTGTGGGAATTAATACGCAGTATTTT. It is translated as CASSSVGINTQYF.

This chain connects TRBV14 to TRBJ2-7; 9 nucleotides align to TRBD1. Losses at the gene ends were 0 bases for V and 1 base for J; bases not matched to a gene: 1. CDR3 size: 15 residues. Germline lookup yields CDR1 SGHDN and CDR2 FVKESK. The CDR3, as DNA: TGTGCCAGCAGCCAAGAACAGGGGGCATCCTACGAGCAGTACTTC. Protein product: CASSQEQGASYEQYF.

The rearrangement links TRBV9 to TRBJ2-2, with 10 bases identical to TRBD2. Trimming took 3 bases from V and 4 from J; bases not matched to a gene: 9. There are 17 residues in the CDR3. The germline CDR1 and CDR2 sequences are SGDLS and YYNGEE. The CDR3 sequence is CASSAYLAGAFTGELFF. The CDR3 nucleotides are TGTGCCAGCAGCGCCTACCTAGCGGGAGCCTTCACCGGGGAGCTGTTTTTT.

This clonotype was counted ten times or more. The chain uses TRBV5-1 and TRBJ2-7; possibly TRBD1 or TRBD2 for D (5 bases each). The CDR3 is made up of 13 amino acids. Trimming cost V 5 bases and J 5 bases, with 14 bases left between them. Germline loops: CDR1 SGHRS, CDR2 YFSETQ. The CDR3 is CASSRGPVNEQYF. CDR3 nucleotides: TGCGCCAGCAGTCGGGGACCTGTAAACGAGCAGTACTTC.

This clonotype was counted many times. The CDR3 sequence is CASSSGQVPYNEQFF. The CDR3 DNA sequence: TGTGCCAGCTCGTCCGGACAGGTTCCCTACAATGAGCAGTTCTTC. This chain links TRBV7-3 with TRBJ2-1, with TRBD1 matching over 7 bases. V was pared by 8 bases and J by 2 bases, with 9 bases of the junction left unmatched. The germline gives CDR1 SGHTA, CDR2 FQGTGA. This CDR3 is 15 amino acids long.